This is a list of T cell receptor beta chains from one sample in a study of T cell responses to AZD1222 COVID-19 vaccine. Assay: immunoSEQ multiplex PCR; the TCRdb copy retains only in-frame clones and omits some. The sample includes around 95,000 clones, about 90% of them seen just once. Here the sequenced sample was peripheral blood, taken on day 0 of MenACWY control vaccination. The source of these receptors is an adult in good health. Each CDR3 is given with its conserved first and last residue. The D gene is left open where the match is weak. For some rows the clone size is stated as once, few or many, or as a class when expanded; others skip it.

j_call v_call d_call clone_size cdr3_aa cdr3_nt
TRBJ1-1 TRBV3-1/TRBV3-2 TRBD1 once CASSCRQGRNTEAFF TGTGCCAGCAGCTGCCGACAGGGTAGGAACACTGAAGCTTTCTTT
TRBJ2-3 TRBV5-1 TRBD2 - CASSSTWTSGTDTQYF TGCGCCAGCAGCTCGACTTGGACTAGCGGAACAGATACGCAGTATTTT
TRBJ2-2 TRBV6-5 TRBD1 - CASHRGGTGELFF TGTGCCAGTCACAGGGGTGGGACCGGGGAGCTGTTTTTT
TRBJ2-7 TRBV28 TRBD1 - CASRDSQGGWYEQYF TGTGCCAGCAGAGACTCACAGGGGGGTTGGTACGAGCAGTACTTC
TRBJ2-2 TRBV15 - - CATSNDISQGELFF TGTGCCACCAGCAATGACATATCCCAAGGGGAGCTGTTTTTT
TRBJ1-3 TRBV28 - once CASLRTWGNTIYF TGTGCCAGCCTCCGGACCTGGGGAAACACCATATATTTT
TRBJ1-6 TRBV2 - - CASRRTWDAPLHF TGTGCCAGCAGAAGGACTTGGGACGCACCCCTCCACTTT
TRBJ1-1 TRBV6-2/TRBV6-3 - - CASSPTDYRDETEAFF TGTGCCAGCAGTCCGACCGACTACAGGGACGAAACTGAAGCTTTCTTT
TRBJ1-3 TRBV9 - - CASSYPQQGGNTIYF TGTGCCAGCAGCTATCCCCAGCAGGGGGGAAACACCATATATTTT
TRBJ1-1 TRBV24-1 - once CATPGDTEAFF TGTGCCACCCCGGGGGACACTGAAGCTTTCTTT
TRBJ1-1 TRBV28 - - CASSPHSDLNTEAFF TGTGCCAGCAGCCCCCACAGCGACCTGAACACTGAAGCTTTCTTT
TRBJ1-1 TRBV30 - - CAWSGGRGLGMDTEAFF TGTGCCTGGAGTGGGGGCAGGGGTTTAGGAATGGACACTGAAGCTTTCTTT
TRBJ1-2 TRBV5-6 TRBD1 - CASSPTGNGYTF TGTGCCAGCAGCCCGACAGGGAATGGCTACACCTTC
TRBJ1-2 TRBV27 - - CASSFSGGHGYTF TGTGCCAGCAGTTTCTCGGGGGGCCATGGCTACACCTTC
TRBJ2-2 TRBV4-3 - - CASSPHKGVFTGELFF TGCGCCAGCAGCCCACATAAGGGGGTCTTCACCGGGGAGCTGTTTTTT
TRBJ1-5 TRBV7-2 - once CASSFTEAQPQHF TGTGCCAGCAGCTTTACAGAGGCACAGCCCCAGCATTTT
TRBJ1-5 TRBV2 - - CASSVGLDQPQHF TGTGCCAGCAGTGTGGGTTTGGATCAGCCCCAGCATTTT
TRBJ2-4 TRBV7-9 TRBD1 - CASSLRTGEGKNIQYF TGTGCCAGCAGCTTAAGGACAGGGGAGGGCAAAAACATTCAGTACTTC
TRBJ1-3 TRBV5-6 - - CASSPTGGTGNTIYF TGTGCCAGCAGCCCCACGGGGGGAACTGGAAACACCATATATTTT
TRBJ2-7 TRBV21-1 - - CASSREGEQYF TGTGCCAGCAGCAGGGAAGGGGAGCAGTACTTC
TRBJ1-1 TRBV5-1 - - CASGQGGNTEAFF TGCGCCAGCGGTCAAGGCGGGAACACTGAAGCTTTCTTT
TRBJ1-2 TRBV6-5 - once CASRKQGAGYGYTF TGTGCCAGCAGAAAACAGGGTGCTGGCTATGGCTACACCTTC
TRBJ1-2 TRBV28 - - CASSLVRGANYGYTF TGTGCCAGCAGTTTAGTAAGGGGAGCTAACTATGGCTACACCTTC
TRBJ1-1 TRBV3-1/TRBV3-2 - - CASSQRTEAFF TGTGCCAGCAGCCAACGGACAGAAGCTTTCTTT
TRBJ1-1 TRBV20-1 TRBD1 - CSARTGFEAFF TGCAGTGCTAGGACAGGGTTTGAAGCTTTCTTT
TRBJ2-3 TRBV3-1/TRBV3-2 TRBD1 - CASSQGAGGTQYF TGTGCCAGCAGCCAAGGGGCAGGGGGTACGCAGTATTTT
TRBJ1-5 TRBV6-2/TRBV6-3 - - CASSYSIRGQNSNQPQHF TGTGCCAGCAGTTACTCGATTCGGGGACAAAATAGCAATCAGCCCCAGCATTTT